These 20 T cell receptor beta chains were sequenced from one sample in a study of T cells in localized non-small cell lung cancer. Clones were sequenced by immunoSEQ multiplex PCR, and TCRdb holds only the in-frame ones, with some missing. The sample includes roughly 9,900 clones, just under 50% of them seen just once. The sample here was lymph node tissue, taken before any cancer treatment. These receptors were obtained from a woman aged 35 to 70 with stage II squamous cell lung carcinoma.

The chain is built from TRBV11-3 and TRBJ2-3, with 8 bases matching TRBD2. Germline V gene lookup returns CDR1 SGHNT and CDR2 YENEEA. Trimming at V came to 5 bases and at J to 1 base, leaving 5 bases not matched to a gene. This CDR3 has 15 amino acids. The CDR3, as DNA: TGTGCCAGCAGCCTGGCGGGGGGTCGCACAGATACGCAGTATTTT. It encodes CASSLAGGRTDTQYF.

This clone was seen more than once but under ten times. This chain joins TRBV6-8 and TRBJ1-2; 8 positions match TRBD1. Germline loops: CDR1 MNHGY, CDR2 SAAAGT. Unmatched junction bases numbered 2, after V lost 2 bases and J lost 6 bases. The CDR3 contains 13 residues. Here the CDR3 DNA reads TGTGCCAGCAGTTACGAACAGGGGGATGGCTACACCTTC. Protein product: CASSYEQGDGYTF.

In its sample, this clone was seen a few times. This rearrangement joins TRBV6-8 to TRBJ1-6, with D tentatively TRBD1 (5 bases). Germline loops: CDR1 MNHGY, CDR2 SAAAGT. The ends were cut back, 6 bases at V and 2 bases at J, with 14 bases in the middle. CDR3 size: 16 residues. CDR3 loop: CASRPGAKPYNSPLHF. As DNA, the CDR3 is TGTGCCAGCAGGCCCGGGGCCAAACCCTATAATTCACCCCTCCACTTT.

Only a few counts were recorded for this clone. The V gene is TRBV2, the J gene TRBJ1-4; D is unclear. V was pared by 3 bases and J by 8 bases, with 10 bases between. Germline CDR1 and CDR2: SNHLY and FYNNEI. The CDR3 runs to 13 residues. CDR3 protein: CASSDLGWEKLFF. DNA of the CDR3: TGTGCCAGCAGTGATCTGGGTTGGGAAAAACTGTTTTTT. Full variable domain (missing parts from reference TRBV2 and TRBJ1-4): EPEVTQTPSHQVTQMGQEVILRCVPISNHLYFYWYRQILGQKVEFLVSFYNNEISEKSEIFDDQFSVERPDGSNFTLKIRSTKLEDSAMYFCASSDLGWEKLFFGSGTQLSVL.

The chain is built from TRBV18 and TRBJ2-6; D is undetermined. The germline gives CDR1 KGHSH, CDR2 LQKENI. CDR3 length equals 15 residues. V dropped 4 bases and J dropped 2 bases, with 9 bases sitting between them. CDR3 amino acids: CASSQTVPGANVLTF. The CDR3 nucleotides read TGTGCCAGCTCACAGACGGTACCTGGGGCCAACGTCCTGACTTTC.

In nucleotides, the CDR3 is TGTGCCAGCAGTTTGGACACAGGGATCAAGACAGATACGCAGTATTTT. This encodes CASSLDTGIKTDTQYF. This chain links TRBV28 with TRBJ2-3; tentatively, D is TRBD1 (6 bases). This CDR3 spans 16 amino acids. Trimming removed 3 bases at V and 3 bases at J, with 16 bases between. Germline lookup yields CDR1 MDHEN and CDR2 SYDVKM.

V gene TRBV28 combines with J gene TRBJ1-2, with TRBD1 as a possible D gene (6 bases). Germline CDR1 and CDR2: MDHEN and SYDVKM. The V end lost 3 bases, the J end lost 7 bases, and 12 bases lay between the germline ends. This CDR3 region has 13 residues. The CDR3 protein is CASSFRQDGGYTF. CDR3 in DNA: TGTGCCAGCAGTTTTAGACAGGACGGTGGCTACACCTTC.

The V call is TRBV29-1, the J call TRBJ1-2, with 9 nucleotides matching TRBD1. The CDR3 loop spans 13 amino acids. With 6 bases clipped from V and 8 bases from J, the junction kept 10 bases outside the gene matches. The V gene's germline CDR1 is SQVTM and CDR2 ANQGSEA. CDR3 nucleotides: TGCAGCGTCGACTTACAGGGGGCCTACGGCTACACCTTC. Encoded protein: CSVDLQGAYGYTF.

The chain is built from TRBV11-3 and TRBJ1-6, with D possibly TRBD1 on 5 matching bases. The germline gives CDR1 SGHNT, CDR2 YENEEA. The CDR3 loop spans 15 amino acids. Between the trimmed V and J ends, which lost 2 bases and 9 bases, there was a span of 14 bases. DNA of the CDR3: TGTGCCAGCAGCTTATGGGGGGGTATGGGTTCACCCCTCCACTTT. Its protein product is CASSLWGGMGSPLHF.

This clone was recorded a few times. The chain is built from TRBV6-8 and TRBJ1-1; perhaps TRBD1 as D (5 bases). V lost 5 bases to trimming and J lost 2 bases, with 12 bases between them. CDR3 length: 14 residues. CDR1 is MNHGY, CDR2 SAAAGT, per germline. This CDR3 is CASSVKGINTEAFF. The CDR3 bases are TGTGCCAGCAGTGTGAAGGGGATAAACACTGAAGCTTTCTTT.

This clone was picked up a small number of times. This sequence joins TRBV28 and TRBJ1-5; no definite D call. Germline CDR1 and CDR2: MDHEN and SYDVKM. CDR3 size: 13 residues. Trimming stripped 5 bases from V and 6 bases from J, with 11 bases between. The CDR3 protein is CASSPAAGQPQHF. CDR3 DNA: TGTGCCAGCAGTCCCGCRGCGGGTCAGCCCCAGCATTTT.

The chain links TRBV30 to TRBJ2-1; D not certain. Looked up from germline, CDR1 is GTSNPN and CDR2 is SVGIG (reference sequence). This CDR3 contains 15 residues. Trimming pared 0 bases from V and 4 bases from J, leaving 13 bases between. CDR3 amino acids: CAWSVRSSLYNEQFF. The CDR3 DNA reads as TGTGCCTGGAGTGTACGCTCCTCCCTTTACAATGAGCAGTTCTTC.

This chain's CDR3 is CASNGNRGNQPQHF. CDR3 bases: TGTGCCAGCAACGGCAACCGGGGCAATCAGCCCCAGCATTTT. The genes are TRBV9 and TRBJ1-5; no reliable D call. The germline V gene encodes CDR1 SGDLS and CDR2 YYNGEE. The CDR3 has 14 residues. V was cut by 6 bases and J by 2 bases, with 12 bases left in between. Full variable domain (outside the CDR3, taken from reference TRBV9 and TRBJ1-5): DSGVTQTPKHLITATGQRVTLRCSPRSGDLSVYWYQQSLDQGLQFLIQYYNGEERAKGNILERFSAQQFPDLHSELNLSSLELGDSALYFCASNGNRGNQPQHFGDGTRLSIL.

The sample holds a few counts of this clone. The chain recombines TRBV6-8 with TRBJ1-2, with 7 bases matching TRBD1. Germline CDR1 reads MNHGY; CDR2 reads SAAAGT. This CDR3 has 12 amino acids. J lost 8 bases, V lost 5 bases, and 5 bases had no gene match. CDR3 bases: TGTGCCAGCAGTGGCGACAGGGCGGGCTACACCTTC. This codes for CASSGDRAGYTF.

CDR3 sequence: CASSSPSRNSYNSPLHF. For the CDR3, the DNA is TGTGCCAGCAGCTCTCCCAGCAGGAACTCCTATAATTCACCCCTCCACTTT. The V gene is TRBV6-8, the J gene TRBJ1-6, with D uncertain. Trimming cost V 6 bases and J 0 bases, with 15 bases left between them. Germline values: CDR1 MNHGY, CDR2 SAAAGT. This CDR3 contains 17 residues.

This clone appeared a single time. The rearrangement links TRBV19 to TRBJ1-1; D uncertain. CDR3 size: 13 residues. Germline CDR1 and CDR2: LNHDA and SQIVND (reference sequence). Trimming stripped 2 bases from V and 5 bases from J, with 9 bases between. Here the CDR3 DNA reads TGTGCCAGTAGTATACAGATCGGTACTGAAGCTTTCTTT. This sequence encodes CASSIQIGTEAFF.

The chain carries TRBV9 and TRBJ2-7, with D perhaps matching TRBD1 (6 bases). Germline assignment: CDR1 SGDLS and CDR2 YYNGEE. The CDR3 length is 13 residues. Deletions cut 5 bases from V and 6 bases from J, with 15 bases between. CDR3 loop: CASSERSGVEQYF. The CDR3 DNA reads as TGTGCCAGCAGTGAAAGATCAGGGGTCGAGCAGTACTTC.

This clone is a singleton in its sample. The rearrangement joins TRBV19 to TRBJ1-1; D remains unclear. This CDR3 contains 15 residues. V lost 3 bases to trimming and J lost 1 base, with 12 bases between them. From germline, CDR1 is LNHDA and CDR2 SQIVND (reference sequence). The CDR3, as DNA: TGTGCCAGTAGTATTAATCGCAGGTCGAACACTGAAGCTTTCTTT. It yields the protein CASSINRRSNTEAFF.

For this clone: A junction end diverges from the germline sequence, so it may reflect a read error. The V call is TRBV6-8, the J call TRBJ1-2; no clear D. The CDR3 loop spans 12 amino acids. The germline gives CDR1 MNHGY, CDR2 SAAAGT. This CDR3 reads CASTPVRAGYTF. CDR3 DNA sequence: TGTGCCAGCACCCCTGTACGAGCGGGCTACACCTTT.

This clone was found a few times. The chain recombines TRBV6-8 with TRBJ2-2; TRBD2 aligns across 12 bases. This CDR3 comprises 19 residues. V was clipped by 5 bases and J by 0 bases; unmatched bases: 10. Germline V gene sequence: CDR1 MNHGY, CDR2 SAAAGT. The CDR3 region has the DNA TGTGCCAGCAGTCGAAACGTACCTAGCGGGAGGGCGAACACCGGGGAGCTGTTTTTT. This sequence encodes CASSRNVPSGRANTGELFF.